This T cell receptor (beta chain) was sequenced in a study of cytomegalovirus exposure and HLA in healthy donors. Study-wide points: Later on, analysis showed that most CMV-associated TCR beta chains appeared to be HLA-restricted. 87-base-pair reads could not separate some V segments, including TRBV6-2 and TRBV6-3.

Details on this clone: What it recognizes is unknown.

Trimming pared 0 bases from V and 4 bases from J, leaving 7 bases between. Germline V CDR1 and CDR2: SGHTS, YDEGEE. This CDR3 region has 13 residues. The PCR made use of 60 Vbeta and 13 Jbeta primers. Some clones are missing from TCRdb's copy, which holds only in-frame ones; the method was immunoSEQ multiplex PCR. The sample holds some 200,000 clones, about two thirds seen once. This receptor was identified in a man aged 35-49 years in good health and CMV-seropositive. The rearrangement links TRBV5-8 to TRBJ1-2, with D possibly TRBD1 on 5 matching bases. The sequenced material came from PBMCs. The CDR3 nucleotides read TGTGCCAGCAGCTTGGGGGGACTCTATGGCTACACCTTC. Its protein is CASSLGGLYGYTF.